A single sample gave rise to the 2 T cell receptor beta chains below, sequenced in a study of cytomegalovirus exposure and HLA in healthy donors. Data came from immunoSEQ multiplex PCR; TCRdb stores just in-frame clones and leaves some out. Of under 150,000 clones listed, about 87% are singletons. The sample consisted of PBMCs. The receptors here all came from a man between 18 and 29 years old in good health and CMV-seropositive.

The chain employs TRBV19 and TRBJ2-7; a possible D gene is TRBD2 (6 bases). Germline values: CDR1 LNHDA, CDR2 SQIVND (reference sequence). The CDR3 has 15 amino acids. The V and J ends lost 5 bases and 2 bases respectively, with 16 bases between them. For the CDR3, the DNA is TGTGCCAGTAGTCCCGACGGGAGAGGGGCCTACGAGCAGTACTTC. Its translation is CASSPDGRGAYEQYF. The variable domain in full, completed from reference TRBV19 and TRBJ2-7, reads DGGITQSPKYLFRKEGQNVTLSCEQNLNHDAMYWYRQDPGQGLRLIYYSQIVNDFQKGDIAEGYSVSREKKESFPLTVTSAQKNPTAFYLCASSPDGRGAYEQYFGPGTRLTVT.

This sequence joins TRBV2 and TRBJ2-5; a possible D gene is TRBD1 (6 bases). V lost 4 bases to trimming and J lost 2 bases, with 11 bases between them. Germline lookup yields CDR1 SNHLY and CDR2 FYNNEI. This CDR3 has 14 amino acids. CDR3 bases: TGTGCCAGCAGTGCGGAGACAGGACAAGAGACCCAGTACTTC. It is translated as CASSAETGQETQYF.